The T cell receptor beta chain described here comes from a study of T cell changes during pregnancy in multiple sclerosis. CDR1 and CDR2 from the germline V gene are MNHNS and SASEGT. This CDR3 has 15 amino acids. V shed 4 bases and J shed 4 bases, with 16 bases lying between them. The method was immunoSEQ multiplex PCR; TCRdb's version includes in-frame clones alone and lacks a portion of them. In the table there are over 35,000 clones, almost 95% of which are singletons. V gene TRBV6-1 combines with J gene TRBJ1-2; D gene ambiguous. The material sequenced was CD8+ T cells from peripheral blood mononuclear cells, taken in the third trimester of pregnancy. The sequence was obtained from a female donor with multiple sclerosis, enrolled in a pregnancy study. CDR3 region: CASSATSEPLYGYTF. CDR3 nucleotides: TGTGCCAGCAGTGCGACTTCGGAGCCGCTCTATGGCTACACCTTC.